This note documents a single T cell receptor (beta chain) sequence. The sample originates from a study of blood T cell repertoires in COVID-19. At the level of the study: Sources were T cells, B-cell-depleted T cells, or PBMCs; the material itself was cDNA or gDNA.

This CDR3 has 16 amino acids. Germline values: CDR1 KGHSH, CDR2 LQKENI. V gave up 5 bases and J gave up 3 bases, with 17 bases separating them. Authors' analysis steps: Amplification of reference gene primers provided the estimated nucleated cell counts. Assay used: immunoSEQ multiplex PCR; TCRdb lists only in-frame clones, some missing. D and trimming were read from the DNA, whereas the V and J calls and clone size are those reported in that table. In the table there are roughly 290,000 clones, 70% to 90% of which are singletons. This receptor was identified in a woman aged 55-69 years with acute or convalescent COVID-19. The gene calls are TRBV18 and TRBJ1-5; D unclear. Sequenced input: peripheral blood. The CDR3 loop reads CASSTLRGQDNQPQHF. CDR3 nucleotide sequence: TGTGCCAGCTCAACCCTGCGGGGTCAGGACAATCAGCCCCAGCATTTT.